These T cell receptor beta chains were read from a single sample in a study of cytomegalovirus exposure and HLA in healthy donors. Here immunoSEQ multiplex PCR was the method, and the copy in TCRdb shows in-frame clones only, minus some. The repertoire has more than 110,000 clones, 60% to 85% of them found once; the top ten carry 7%. Specimen: PBMCs. All receptors come from a man younger than 40 in good health and CMV-seronegative. CDR3s include the opening cysteine and the closing phenylalanine or tryptophan. The D gene is left open where the match is weak. Part of the rows lack a size; the others show once, few, many or a class for expanded clones.

d_call,cdr3_length,j_call,v_call,clone_size,cdr3_aa,cdr3_nt
TRBD1,15,TRBJ2-1,TRBV7-6,-,CASQRTGQGRNEQFF,TGTGCCAGCCAACGTACCGGACAGGGTCGCAATGAGCAGTTCTTC
-,12,TRBJ2-1,TRBV6-1,-,CASSVGPNEQFF,TGTGCCAGCAGTGTGGGCCCCAATGAGCAGTTCTTC
-,15,TRBJ2-4,TRBV28,-,CASGGEGVAKNSQYF,TGTGCCAGCGGGGGGGAGGGGGTTGCCAAAAACAGTCAGTACTTC
TRBD1,13,TRBJ1-2,TRBV29-1,once,CSVPGQGGPGYTF,TGCAGCGTTCCGGGACAGGGGGGACCTGGCTACACCTTC
TRBD1,15,TRBJ1-2,TRBV6-5,-,CASRNKEQGGYGYTF,TGTGCCAGCAGGAATAAGGAACAGGGGGGCTATGGCTACACCTTC
-,15,TRBJ2-1,TRBV28,-,CASSLADSSYNEQFF,TGTGCCAGCAGTTTAGCCGACAGTTCCTACAATGAGCAGTTCTTC
-,15,TRBJ2-1,TRBV10-3,once,CAISDRLDSYNEQFF,TGTGCCATCAGTGATAGACTAGACTCCTACAATGAGCAGTTCTTC
-,12,TRBJ2-5,TRBV18,-,CASSPRAETQYF,TGTGCCAGCTCACCGAGAGCAGAGACCCAGTACTTC
-,15,TRBJ2-7,TRBV5-1,-,CASSLAPGFSYEQYF,TGCGCCAGCAGCTTGGCCCCAGGGTTCTCCTACGAGCAGTACTTC
-,17,TRBJ1-3,TRBV12-5,-,CASGPFLRTVFGNTIYF,TGTGCTAGTGGTCCTTTCCTACGGACAGTATTTGGAAACACCATATATTTT
-,15,TRBJ2-7,TRBV6-1,-,CASSSPPWSSYEQYF,TGTGCCAGCAGTTCGCCCCCCTGGAGTTCCTACGAGCAGTACTTC
-,15,TRBJ2-6,TRBV6-1,-,CASSEDMPGANGLTF,TGTGCCAGCAGTGAGGACATGCCTGGGGCCAACGGCCTGACTTTC
TRBD1,16,TRBJ2-3,TRBV5-1,-,CASSLGQGGRTDTQYF,TGCGCCAGCAGCTTGGGACAGGGCGGCCGCACAGATACGCAGTATTTT
-,15,TRBJ2-5,TRBV5-4,-,CASRRDSGTGETQYF,TGTGCCAGCAGGCGGGACTCCGGGACCGGGGAGACCCAGTACTTC
TRBD1,14,TRBJ1-1,TRBV28,-,CASSLTGLRTEAFF,TGTGCCAGCAGTTTGACAGGGTTGCGCACTGAAGCTTTCTTT
TRBD1,14,TRBJ2-5,TRBV2,-,CASSADRAAGTQYF,TGTGCCAGCAGTGCGGACAGGGCCGCCGGTACCCAGTACTTC
TRBD1,15,TRBJ2-1,TRBV6-5,-,CASSAIQGQGDEQFF,TGTGCCAGCAGCGCTATACAAGGACAGGGTGATGAGCAGTTCTTC
-,14,TRBJ1-1,TRBV28,-,CASSFVKSRTEAFF,TGTGCCAGCAGTTTCGTCAAGTCGAGAACTGAAGCTTTCTTT
TRBD1,17,TRBJ2-6,TRBV27,-,CASRRQGAYSGANVLTF,TGTGCCAGCAGAAGACAGGGGGCTTACTCTGGGGCCAACGTCCTGACTTTC
TRBD2,18,TRBJ2-3,TRBV4-2,few,CASSPRRARGLVPDTQYF,TGTGCCAGCAGCCCTCGGAGGGCACGGGGACTAGTCCCAGATACGCAGTATTTT
-,20,TRBJ2-6,TRBV21-1,-,CASSKGERRDILAGANGLTF,TGTGCCAGCAGCAAAGGTGAACGCAGGGATATTTTGGCAGGGGCCAACGGCCTGACTTTC
TRBD1,14,TRBJ2-7,TRBV28,-,CASNPGGASYEQYF,TGTGCCAGCAATCCAGGGGGCGCCTCCTACGAGCAGTACTTC
-,17,TRBJ2-5,TRBV27,-,CASSLRGGLLRGETQYF,TGTGCCAGCAGTTTAAGGGGGGGACTACTAAGGGGAGAGACCCAGTACTTC
-,13,TRBJ1-2,TRBV2,-,CAGRFREDYGYTF,TGTGCCGGAAGGTTCAGGGAGGACTATGGCTACACCTTC
TRBD1,15,TRBJ1-1,TRBV5-6,few,CASSRPGTGNTEAFF,TGTGCCAGCAGCCGTCCTGGGACAGGGAACACTGAAGCTTTCTTT
TRBD2,17,TRBJ2-1,TRBV28,-,CASSSLNSGSSYNEQFF,TGTGCCAGCAGTTCCCTCAATAGCGGGAGCTCCTACAATGAGCAGTTCTTC
TRBD1,17,TRBJ1-2,TRBV7-2,-,CASSFSGTGGVGFGYTF,TGTGCCAGCAGCTTCTCCGGGACAGGGGGCGTCGGGTTTGGCTACACCTTC
TRBD1,13,TRBJ1-1,TRBV19,-,CASKGQGDTEAFF,TGTGCCAGTAAGGGACAGGGGGACACTGAAGCTTTCTTT
-,13,TRBJ1-6,TRBV2,-,CASSRHGNSPLHF,TGTGCCAGCTCCCGACACGGAAATTCACCCCTCCACTTT
TRBD1,18,TRBJ2-7,TRBV27,-,CASSPERGSGGALREQYF,TGTGCCAGCAGCCCTGAGAGGGGATCAGGGGGCGCCTTGAGAGAGCAGTACTTC
-,13,TRBJ1-1,TRBV15,-,CATSTIGRTEAFF,TGTGCCACCAGTACGATCGGGAGGACTGAAGCTTTCTTT
TRBD2,15,TRBJ2-5,TRBV29-1,few,CSVELTSAQRETQYF,TGCAGCGTTGAGTTGACTAGCGCCCAGAGGGAGACCCAGTACTTC
TRBD1,16,TRBJ1-1,TRBV7-2,few,CASSPVSGGARTEAFF,TGTGCCAGCAGCCCTGTCTCAGGGGGCGCGAGGACTGAAGCTTTCTTT
-,13,TRBJ2-1,TRBV14,-,CASSQDWTGEQFF,TGTGCCAGCAGCCAAGACTGGACTGGTGAGCAGTTCTTC
-,13,TRBJ1-2,TRBV4-1,-,CASSRELVAGYTF,TGCGCCAGCAGCCGAGAGTTGGTAGCTGGCTACACCTTC
TRBD1,17,TRBJ1-4,TRBV4-1,-,CASSQEPGQRYNEKLFF,TGCGCCAGCAGCCAAGAGCCGGGACAGAGATACAATGAAAAACTGTTTTTT
TRBD1,18,TRBJ1-5,TRBV4-1,-,CASSQEGTGGLRDQPQHF,TGCGCCAGCAGCCAAGAAGGGACAGGGGGCCTCAGGGATCAGCCCCAGCATTTT
TRBD1,15,TRBJ1-1,TRBV18,few,CASSPGTVMNTEAFF,TGTGCCAGCTCACCAGGGACAGTCATGAACACTGAAGCTTTCTTT
-,11,TRBJ1-1,TRBV30,-,CAWIEGVEAFF,TGTGCCTGGATAGAGGGGGTTGAAGCTTTCTTT
TRBD1,14,TRBJ1-1,TRBV14,few,CASSRDRENTEAFF,TGTGCCAGCAGCCGTGACAGGGAGAACACTGAAGCTTTCTTT
-,13,TRBJ1-1,TRBV7-9,-,CASSFNGDTEAFF,TGTGCCAGCAGCTTTAACGGGGACACTGAAGCTTTCTTT
-,14,TRBJ2-3,TRBV28,-,CASSPRGSTDTQYF,TGTGCCAGCAGTCCTCGCGGGAGCACAGATACGCAGTATTTT
-,15,TRBJ1-1,TRBV7-9,-,CASSLESAGKTEAFF,TGTGCCAGCAGCTTAGAAAGTGCGGGGAAGACTGAAGCTTTCTTT
-,14,TRBJ2-7,TRBV29-1,few,CSVEVRGVSYEQYF,TGCAGCGTTGAAGTCAGGGGGGTTTCCTACGAGCAGTACTTC
TRBD1,15,TRBJ2-7,TRBV6-6,-,CASSYSGAGGYEQYF,TGTGCCAGCAGTTACTCTGGGGCAGGGGGATACGAGCAGTACTTC
-,17,TRBJ2-3,TRBV12-2,once,CASRFPAGPSGTDTQYF,TGTGCAAGTCGCTTCCCAGCGGGGCCTTCGGGCACAGATACGCAGTATTTT
TRBD1,16,TRBJ1-1,TRBV5-1,-,CASRGTQGQSYTEAFF,TGCGCCAGCAGGGGAACACAGGGGCAATCGTACACTGAAGCTTTCTTT
TRBD2,16,TRBJ2-5,TRBV6-5,once,CASSYERGRPQETQYF,TGTGCCAGCAGTTACGAGCGGGGCAGGCCCCAAGAGACCCAGTACTTC
-,13,TRBJ1-1,TRBV7-3,-,CASSRSSDTEAFF,TGTGCCAGCAGCCGGAGCTCTGACACTGAAGCTTTCTTT
TRBD1,15,TRBJ1-3,TRBV11-2,-,CASSQQGVSGNTIYF,TGTGCCAGCAGTCAACAGGGGGTCTCTGGAAACACCATATATTTT
TRBD1,14,TRBJ2-1,TRBV29-1,once,CSVVQGAAYNEQFF,TGCAGCGTTGTGCAGGGGGCAGCCTACAATGAGCAGTTCTTC
-,14,TRBJ1-4,TRBV21-1,few,CASSKATDNEKLFF,TGTGCCAGCAGCAAAGCTACAGATAATGAAAAACTGTTTTTT
-,14,TRBJ2-5,TRBV5-1,few,CASSLEGAGKTQYF,TGCGCCAGCAGCTTGGAGGGGGCGGGGAAGACCCAGTACTTC
TRBD2,14,TRBJ2-1,TRBV5-1,-,CASGLAGGYNEQFF,TGCGCCAGCGGACTAGCGGGAGGGTATAATGAGCAGTTCTTC
TRBD2,13,TRBJ2-5,TRBV29-1,-,CSVEVGTRETQYF,TGCAGCGTTGAAGTAGGGACTAGGGAGACCCAGTACTTC